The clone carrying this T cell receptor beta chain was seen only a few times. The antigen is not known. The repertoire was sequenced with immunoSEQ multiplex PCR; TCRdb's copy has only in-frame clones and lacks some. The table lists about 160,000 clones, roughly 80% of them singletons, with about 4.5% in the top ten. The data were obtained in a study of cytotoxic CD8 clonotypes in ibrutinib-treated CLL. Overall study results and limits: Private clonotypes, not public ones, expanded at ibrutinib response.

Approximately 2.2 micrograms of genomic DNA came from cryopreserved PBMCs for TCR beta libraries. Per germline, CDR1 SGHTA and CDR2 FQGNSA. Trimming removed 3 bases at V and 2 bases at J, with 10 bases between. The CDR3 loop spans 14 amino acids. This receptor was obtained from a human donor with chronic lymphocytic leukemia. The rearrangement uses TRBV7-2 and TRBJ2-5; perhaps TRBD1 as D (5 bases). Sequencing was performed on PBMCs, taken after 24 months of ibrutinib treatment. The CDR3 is CASSFSKGQETQYF. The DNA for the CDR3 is TGTGCCAGCAGCTTTAGTAAGGGGCAAGAGACCCAGTACTTC. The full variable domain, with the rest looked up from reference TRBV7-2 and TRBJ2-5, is GAGVSQSPSNKVTEKGKDVELRCDPISGHTALYWYRQSLGQGLEFLIYFQGNSAPDKSGLPSDRFSAERTGGSVSTLTIQRTQQEDSAVYLCASSFSKGQETQYFGPGTRLLVL.